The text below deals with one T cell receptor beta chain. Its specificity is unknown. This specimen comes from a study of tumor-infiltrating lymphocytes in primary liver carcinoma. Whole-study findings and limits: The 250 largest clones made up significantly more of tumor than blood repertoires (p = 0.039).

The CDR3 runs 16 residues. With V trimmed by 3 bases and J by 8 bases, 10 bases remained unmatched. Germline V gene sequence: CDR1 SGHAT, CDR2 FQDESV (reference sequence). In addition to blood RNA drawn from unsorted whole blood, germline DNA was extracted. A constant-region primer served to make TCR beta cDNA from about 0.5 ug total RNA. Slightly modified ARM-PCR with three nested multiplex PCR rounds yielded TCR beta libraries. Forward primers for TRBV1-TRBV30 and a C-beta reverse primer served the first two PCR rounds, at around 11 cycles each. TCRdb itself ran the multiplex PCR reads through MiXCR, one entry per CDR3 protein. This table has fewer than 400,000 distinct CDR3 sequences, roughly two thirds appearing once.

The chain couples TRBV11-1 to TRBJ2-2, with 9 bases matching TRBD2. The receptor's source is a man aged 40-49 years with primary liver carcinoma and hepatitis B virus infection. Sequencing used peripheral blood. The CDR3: CASSLVLAGRTGELFF. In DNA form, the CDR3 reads TGTGCCAGCAGCTTGGTACTAGCGGGTCGCACAGGGGAGCTGTTTTTT.